This T cell receptor (beta chain) is from a study of T cell responses to AZD1222 COVID-19 vaccine. Study observations and caveats: The sample set comprised mostly white British donors with more females, and clonal diversity was possibly underestimated. Increases in Spike-specific TCR breadth and depth were seen after two AZD1222 doses.

The V segment lost 7 bases and the J segment 1 base; nucleotides outside the gene matches: 3. From germline, CDR1 is LNHDA and CDR2 SQIVND (reference sequence). CDR3 length equals 14 residues. Sequenced by immunoSEQ multiplex PCR; TCRdb stores in-frame clones only, minus some. The sample consists of approximately 120,000 clones, approximately 89% of them appearing once. Pooling covered second doses at about 4 or about 12 weeks. Comment on this clone: Its antigen is not identified.

The chain is built from TRBV19 and TRBJ2-2, with 7 nucleotides matching TRBD1. This specimen was peripheral blood, taken 28 days after the second AZD1222 dose. This sequence originates from an adult who received the AZD1222 COVID-19 vaccine. The CDR3, as DNA: TGTGCCAGTACGAGGGGGCTGAACACCGGGGAGCTGTTTTTT. Translated: CASTRGLNTGELFF.